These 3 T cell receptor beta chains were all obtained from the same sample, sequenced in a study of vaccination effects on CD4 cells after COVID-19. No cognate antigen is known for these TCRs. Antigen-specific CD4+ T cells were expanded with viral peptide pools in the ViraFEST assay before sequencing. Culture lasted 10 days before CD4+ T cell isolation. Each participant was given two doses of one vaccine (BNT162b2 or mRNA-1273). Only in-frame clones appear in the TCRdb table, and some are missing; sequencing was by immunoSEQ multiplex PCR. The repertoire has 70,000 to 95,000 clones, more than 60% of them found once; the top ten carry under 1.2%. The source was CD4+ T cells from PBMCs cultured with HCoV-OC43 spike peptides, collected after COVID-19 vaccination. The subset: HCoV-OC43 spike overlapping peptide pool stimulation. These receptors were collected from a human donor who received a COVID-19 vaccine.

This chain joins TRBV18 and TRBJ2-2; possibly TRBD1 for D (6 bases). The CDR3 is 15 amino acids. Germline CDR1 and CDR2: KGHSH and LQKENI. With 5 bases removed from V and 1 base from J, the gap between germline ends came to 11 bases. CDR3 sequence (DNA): TGTGCCAGCTCAGCAGACAGGCAGAACACCGGGGAGCTGTTTTTT. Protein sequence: CASSADRQNTGELFF.

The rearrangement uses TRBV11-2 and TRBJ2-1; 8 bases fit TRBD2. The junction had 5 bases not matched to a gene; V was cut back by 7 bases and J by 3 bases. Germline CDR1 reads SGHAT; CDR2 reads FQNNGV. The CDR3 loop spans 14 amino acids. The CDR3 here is CASTLTSDYNEQFF. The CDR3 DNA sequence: TGTGCCAGCACCCTGACTAGCGACTACAATGAGCAGTTCTTC.

CDR3 in amino acids: CASWKQGAVNGYTF. The CDR3 nucleotides read TGTGCCAGCTGGAAACAGGGGGCGGTCAATGGCTACACCTTC. The chain links TRBV6-5 to TRBJ1-2; 9 bases agree with TRBD1. The CDR3 sequence is 14 residues long. Per germline, CDR1 MNHEY and CDR2 SVGAGI. V lost 8 bases, J lost 6 bases, and 10 bases stayed unmatched.